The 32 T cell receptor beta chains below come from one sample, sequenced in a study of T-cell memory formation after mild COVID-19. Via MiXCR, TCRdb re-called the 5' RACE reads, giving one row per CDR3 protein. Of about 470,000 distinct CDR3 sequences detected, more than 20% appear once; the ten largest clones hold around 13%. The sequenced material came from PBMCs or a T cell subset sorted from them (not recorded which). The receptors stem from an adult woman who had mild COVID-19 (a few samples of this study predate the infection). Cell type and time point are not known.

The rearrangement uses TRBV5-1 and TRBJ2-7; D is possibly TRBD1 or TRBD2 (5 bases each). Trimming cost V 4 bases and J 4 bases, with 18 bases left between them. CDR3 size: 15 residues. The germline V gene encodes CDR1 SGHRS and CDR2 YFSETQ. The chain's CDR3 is CASSRNPGPLYEQYF. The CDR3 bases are TGCGCCAGCAGCCGAAATCCGGGACCCTTATACGAGCAGTACTTC.

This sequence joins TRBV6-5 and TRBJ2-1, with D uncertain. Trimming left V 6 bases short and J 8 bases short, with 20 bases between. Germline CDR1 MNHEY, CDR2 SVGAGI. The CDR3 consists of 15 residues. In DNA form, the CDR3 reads TGTGCCAGCAGACCAACCTTGACAAGCTGGCATGAGCAGTTCTTC. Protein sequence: CASRPTLTSWHEQFF.

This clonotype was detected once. The CDR3 sequence: CASLGGGAEAFF. CDR3 in DNA: TGTGCCTCTTTAGGTGGGGGCGCTGAAGCTTTCTTT. This chain connects TRBV18 to TRBJ1-1; possibly TRBD1 for D (6 bases). The CDR3 extends over 12 amino acids. The V end was cut by 11 bases, the J end by 6 bases, with 16 bases between. The germline V gene has CDR1 KGHSH and CDR2 LQKENI.

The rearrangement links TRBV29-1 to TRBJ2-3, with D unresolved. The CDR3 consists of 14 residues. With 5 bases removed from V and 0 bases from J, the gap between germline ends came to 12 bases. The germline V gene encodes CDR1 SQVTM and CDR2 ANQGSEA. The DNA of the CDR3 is TGCAGCGTTAGTCCTTTCACTAGCACAGATACGCAGTATTTT. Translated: CSVSPFTSTDTQYF.

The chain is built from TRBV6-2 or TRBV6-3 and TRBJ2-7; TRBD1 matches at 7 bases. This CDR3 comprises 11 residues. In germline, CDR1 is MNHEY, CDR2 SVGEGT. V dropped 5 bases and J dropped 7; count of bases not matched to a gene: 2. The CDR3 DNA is TGTGCCAGCAGTCGACAGGGTGAGCAGTACTTC. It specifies CASSRQGEQYF.

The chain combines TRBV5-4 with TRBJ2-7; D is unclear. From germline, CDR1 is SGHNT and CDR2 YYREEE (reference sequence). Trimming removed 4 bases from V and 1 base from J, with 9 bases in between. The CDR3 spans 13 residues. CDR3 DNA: TGTGCCAGCAGCATGCAGACATCCTACGAGCAGTACTTC. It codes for CASSMQTSYEQYF.

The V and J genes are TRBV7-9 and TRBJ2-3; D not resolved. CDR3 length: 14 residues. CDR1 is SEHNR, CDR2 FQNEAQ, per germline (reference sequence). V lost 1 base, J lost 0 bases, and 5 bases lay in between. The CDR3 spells CASSLVESTDTQYF. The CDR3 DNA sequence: TGTGCCAGCAGCTTAGTCGAAAGCACAGATACGCAGTATTTT.

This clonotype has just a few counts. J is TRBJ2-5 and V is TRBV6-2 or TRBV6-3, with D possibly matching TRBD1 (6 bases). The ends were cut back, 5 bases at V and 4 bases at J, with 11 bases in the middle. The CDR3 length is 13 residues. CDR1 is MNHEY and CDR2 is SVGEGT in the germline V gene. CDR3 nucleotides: TGTGCCAGCAGTGACCCAGGGGCAGAGACCCAGTACTTC. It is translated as CASSDPGAETQYF.

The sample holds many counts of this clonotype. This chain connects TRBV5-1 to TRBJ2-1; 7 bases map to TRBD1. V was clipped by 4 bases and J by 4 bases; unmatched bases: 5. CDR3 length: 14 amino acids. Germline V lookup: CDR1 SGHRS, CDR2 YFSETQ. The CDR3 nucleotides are TGCGCCAGCAGCAACGGACAGGTTTACAATGAGCAGTTCTTC. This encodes CASSNGQVYNEQFF. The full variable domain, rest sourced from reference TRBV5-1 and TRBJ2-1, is KAGVTQTPRYLIKTRGQQVTLSCSPISGHRSVSWYQQTPGQGLQFLFEYFSETQRNKGNFPGRFSGRQFSNSRSEMNVSTLELGDSALYLCASSNGQVYNEQFFGPGTRLTVL.

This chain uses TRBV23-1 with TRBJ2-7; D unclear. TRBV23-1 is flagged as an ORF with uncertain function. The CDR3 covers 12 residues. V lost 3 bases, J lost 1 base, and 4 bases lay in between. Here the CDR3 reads CASSHESYEQYF. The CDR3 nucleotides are TGCGCCAGCAGTCATGAGTCCTACGAGCAGTACTTC.

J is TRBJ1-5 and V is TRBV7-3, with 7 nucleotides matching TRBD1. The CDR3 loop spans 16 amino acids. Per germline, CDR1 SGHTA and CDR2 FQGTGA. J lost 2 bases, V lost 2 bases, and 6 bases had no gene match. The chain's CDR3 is CASSLGGGQGNQPQHF. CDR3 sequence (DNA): TGTGCCAGCAGCTTAGGCGGAGGACAGGGCAATCAGCCCCAGCATTTT.

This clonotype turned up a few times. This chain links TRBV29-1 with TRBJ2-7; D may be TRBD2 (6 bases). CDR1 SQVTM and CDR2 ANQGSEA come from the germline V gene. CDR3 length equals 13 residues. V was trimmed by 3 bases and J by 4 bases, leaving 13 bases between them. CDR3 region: CSVEMEGGYEQYF. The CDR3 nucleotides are TGCAGCGTTGAGATGGAGGGTGGATACGAGCAGTACTTC.

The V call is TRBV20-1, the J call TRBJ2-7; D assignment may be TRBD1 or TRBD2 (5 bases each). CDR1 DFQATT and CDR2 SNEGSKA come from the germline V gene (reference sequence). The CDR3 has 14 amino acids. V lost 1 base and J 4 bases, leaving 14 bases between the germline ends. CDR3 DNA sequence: TGCAGTGCTAGAGTAAGCAGAGGGGCGTACGAGCAGTACTTC. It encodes CSARVSRGAYEQYF.

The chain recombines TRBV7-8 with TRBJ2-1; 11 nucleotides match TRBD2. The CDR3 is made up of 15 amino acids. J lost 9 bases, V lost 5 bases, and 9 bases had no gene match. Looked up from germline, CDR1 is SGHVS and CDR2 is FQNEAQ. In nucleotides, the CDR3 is TGTGCCAGCAGCACTCTAGCGGGAGGTTCGCGTGAGCAGTTCTTC. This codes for CASSTLAGGSREQFF.

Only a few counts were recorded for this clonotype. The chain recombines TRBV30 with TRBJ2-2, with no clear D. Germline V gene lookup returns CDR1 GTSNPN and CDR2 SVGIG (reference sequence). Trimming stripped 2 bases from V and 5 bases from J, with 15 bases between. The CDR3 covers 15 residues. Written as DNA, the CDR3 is TGTGCCTGGAGTTGGCGACTGGATGGAACCGGGGAGCTGTTTTTT. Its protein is CAWSWRLDGTGELFF. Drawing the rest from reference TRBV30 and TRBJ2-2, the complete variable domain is SQTIHQWPATLVQPVGSPLSLECTVEGTSNPNLYWYRQAAGRGLQLLFYSVGIGQISSEVPQNLSASRPQDRQFILSSKKLLLSDSGFYLCAWSWRLDGTGELFFGEGSRLTVL.

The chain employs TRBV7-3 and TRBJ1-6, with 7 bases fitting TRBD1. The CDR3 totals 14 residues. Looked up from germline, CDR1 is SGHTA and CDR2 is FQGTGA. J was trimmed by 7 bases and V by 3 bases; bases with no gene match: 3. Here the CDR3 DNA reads TGTGCCAGCAGCTTGACAGGGACCAATTCACCCCTCCACTTT. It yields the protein CASSLTGTNSPLHF.

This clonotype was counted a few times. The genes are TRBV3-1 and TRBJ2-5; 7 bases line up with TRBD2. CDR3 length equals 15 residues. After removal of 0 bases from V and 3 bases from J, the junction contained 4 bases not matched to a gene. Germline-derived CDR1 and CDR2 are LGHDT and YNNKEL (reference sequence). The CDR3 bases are TGTGCCAGCAGCCAAGACGGTACTAGCGAAGAGACCCAGTACTTC. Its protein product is CASSQDGTSEETQYF.

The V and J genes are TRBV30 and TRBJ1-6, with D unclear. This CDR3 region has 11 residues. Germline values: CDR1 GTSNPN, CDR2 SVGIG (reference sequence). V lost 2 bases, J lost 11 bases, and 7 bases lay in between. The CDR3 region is CAWSRNTPLHF. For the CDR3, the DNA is TGTGCCTGGAGTCGAAATACACCCCTCCACTTT.

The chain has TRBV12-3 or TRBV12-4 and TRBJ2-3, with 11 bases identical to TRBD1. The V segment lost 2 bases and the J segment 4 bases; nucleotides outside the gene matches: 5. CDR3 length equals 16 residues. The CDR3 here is CASSLRGQGVADTQYF. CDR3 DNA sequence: TGTGCCAGCAGTTTACGGGGACAGGGGGTCGCAGATACGCAGTATTTT.

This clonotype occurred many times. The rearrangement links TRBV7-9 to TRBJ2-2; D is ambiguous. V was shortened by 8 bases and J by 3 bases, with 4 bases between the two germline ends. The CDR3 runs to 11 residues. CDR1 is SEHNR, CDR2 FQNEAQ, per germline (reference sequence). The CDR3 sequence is CASAHTGELFF. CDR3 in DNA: TGTGCCAGCGCGCACACCGGGGAGCTGTTTTTT.

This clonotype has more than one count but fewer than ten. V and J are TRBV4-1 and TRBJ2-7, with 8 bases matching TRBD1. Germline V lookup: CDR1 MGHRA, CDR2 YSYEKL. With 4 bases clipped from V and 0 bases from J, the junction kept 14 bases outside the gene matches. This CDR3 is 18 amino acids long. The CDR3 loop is CASSPRPVRDRTSYEQYF. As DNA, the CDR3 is TGCGCCAGCAGCCCCCGCCCAGTCCGGGACAGGACCTCCTACGAGCAGTACTTC.

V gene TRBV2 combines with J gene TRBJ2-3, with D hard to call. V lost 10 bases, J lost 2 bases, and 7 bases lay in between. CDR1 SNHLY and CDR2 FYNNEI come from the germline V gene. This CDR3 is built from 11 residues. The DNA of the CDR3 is TGTGCCATCGGAGACACAGATACGCAGTATTTT. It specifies CAIGDTDTQYF. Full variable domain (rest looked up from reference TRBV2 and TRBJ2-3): EPEVTQTPSHQVTQMGQEVILRCVPISNHLYFYWYRQILGQKVEFLVSFYNNEISEKSEIFDDQFSVERPDGSNFTLKIRSTKLEDSAMYFCAIGDTDTQYFGPGTRLTVL.

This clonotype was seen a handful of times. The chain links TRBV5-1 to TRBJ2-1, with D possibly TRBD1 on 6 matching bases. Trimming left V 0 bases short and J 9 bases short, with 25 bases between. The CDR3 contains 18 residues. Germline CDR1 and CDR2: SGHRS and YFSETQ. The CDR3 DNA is TGCGCCAGCAGCTTGGGGCCGACAGGTCAAAGTTCGGGCATTGAGCAGTTCTTC. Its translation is CASSLGPTGQSSGIEQFF.

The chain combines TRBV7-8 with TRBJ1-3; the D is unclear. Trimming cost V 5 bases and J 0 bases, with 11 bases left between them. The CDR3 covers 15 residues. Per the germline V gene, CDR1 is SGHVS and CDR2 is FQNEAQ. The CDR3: CASSASGTSGNTIYF. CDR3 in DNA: TGTGCCAGCAGCGCGTCAGGAACCTCTGGAAACACCATATATTTT.

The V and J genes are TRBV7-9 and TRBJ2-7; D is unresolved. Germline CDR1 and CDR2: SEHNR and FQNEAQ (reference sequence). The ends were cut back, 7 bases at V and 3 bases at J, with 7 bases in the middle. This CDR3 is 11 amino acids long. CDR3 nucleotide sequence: TGTGCCAGCAAGGGAAACTACGAGCAGTACTTC. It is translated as CASKGNYEQYF. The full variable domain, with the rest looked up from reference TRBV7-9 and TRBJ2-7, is DTGVSQNPRHKITKRGQNVTFRCDPISEHNRLYWYRQTLGQGPEFLTYFQNEAQLEKSRLLSDRFSAERPKGSFSTLEIQRTEQGDSAMYLCASKGNYEQYFGPGTRLTVT.

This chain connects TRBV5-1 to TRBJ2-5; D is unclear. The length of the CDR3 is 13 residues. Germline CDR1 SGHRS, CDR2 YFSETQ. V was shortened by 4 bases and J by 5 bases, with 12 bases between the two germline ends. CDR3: CASSDRSRETQYF. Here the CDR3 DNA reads TGCGCCAGCAGCGATAGGTCCCGGGAGACCCAGTACTTC.

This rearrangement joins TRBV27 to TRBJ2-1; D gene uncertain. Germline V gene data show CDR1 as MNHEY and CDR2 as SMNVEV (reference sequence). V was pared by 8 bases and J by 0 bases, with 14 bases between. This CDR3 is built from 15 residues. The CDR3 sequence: CASRVIPLSYNEQFF. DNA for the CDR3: TGTGCCAGCCGTGTAATCCCTCTCTCCTACAATGAGCAGTTCTTC.

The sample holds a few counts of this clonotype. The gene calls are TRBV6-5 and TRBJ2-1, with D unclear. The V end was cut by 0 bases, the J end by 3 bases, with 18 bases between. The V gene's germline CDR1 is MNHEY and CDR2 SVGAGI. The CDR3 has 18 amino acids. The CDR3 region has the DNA TGTGCCAGCAGTTACTCTCCGACCCGGACCCTCGACTACAATGAGCAGTTCTTC. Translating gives CASSYSPTRTLDYNEQFF.

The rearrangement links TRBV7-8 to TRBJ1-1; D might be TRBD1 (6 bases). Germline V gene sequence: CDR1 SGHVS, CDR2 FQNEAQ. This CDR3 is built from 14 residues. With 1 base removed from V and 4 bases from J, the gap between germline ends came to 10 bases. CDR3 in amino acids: CASSLGHRVTEAFF. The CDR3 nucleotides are TGTGCCAGCAGCTTAGGTCACAGGGTCACTGAAGCTTTCTTT.

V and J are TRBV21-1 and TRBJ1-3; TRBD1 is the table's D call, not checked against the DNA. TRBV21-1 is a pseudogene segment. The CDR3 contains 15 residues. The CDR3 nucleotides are TGTGCCAGCACGCCAGCAGGGGGCTCTGGAAACACCATATATTTT. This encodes CASTPAGGSGNTIYF.

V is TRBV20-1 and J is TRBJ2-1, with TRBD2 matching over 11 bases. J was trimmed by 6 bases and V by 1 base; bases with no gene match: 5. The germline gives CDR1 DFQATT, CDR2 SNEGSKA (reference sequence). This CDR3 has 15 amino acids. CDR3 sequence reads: CSARAEGTSGNEQFF. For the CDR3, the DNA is TGCAGTGCTAGAGCGGAGGGGACTAGCGGCAATGAGCAGTTCTTC.

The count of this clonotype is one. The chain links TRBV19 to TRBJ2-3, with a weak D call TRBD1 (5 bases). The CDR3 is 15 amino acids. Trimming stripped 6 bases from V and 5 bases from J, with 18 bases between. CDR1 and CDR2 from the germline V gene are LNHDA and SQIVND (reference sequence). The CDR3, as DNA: TGTGCCAGTAGCGACGGCTCCCAAAGGGGAGATACGCAGTATTTT. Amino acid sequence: CASSDGSQRGDTQYF. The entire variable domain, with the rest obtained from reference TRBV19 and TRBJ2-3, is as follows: DGGITQSPKYLFRKEGQNVTLSCEQNLNHDAMYWYRQDPGQGLRLIYYSQIVNDFQKGDIAEGYSVSREKKESFPLTVTSAQKNPTAFYLCASSDGSQRGDTQYFGPGTRLTVL.